This entry describes one T cell receptor (beta chain). The target antigen is unknown. The data belong to a study of T cells in Graves' hyperthyroidism and ophthalmopathy. Study-wide points: Among thyroid clonotypes expanded above 0.001, most also appeared in blood. Progression to ophthalmopathy was predicted a median of 6.5 months early.

Orbital computed tomography, thyroid ultrasound, serum thyroxine and TRAb, and clinical symptoms together informed the diagnoses. TCR beta CDR3 region amplification was performed from RNA transcripts. When the TCR CDR3 underwent first-round RT-PCR, the HTBI primer set was used. TCRdb used MiXCR to reprocess the multiplex PCR reads, holding one entry per CDR3 protein. This sample has roughly 300,000 distinct CDR3 sequences, with less than 30% found just once. This CDR3 has 13 amino acids. J gave up 6 bases and V 5 bases, and 4 bases lay outside the gene matches. The germline gives CDR1 LNHDA, CDR2 SQIVND (reference sequence).

The TCR originated in a man aged 40-49 years with Graves' hyperthyroidism that later progressed to Graves' ophthalmopathy. The chain couples TRBV19 to TRBJ1-5; 7 bases map to TRBD1. Sequencing used blood. CDR3 nucleotides: TGTGCCAGTAGTGCAGGGGGAGGTCAGCCCCAGCATTTT. Translation gives CASSAGGGQPQHF.